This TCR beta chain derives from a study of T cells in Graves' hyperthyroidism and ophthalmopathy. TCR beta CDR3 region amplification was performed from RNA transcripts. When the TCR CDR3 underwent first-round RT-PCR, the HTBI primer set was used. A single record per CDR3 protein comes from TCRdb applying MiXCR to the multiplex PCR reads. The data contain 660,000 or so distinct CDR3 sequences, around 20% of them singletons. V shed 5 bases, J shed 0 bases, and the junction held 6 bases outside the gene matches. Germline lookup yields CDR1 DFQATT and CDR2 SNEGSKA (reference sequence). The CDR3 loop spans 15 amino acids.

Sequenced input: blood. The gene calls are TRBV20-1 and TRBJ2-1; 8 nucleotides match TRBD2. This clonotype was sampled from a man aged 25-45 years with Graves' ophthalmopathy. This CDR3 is CSAPGGGVSYNEQFF. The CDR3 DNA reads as TGCAGTGCTCCCGGGGGGGGCGTCTCCTACAATGAGCAGTTCTTC.